This is a list of T cell receptor beta chains from one sample in a study of metastatic and nonmetastatic thyroid tumors. TCRdb called clones again from the PCR reads with MiXCR. The top ten hold 19% of the sample, which has fewer than 40,000 clones, over 12% seen once. Sequencing was performed on blood. These TCRs come from a male donor with papillary thyroid cancer or a benign thyroid nodule (not recorded which). Some clones in this sample may be carry-over from other donors' samples. Each CDR3 is given with its conserved first and last residue. D genes are given only for firm matches. The size entry is marked missing in some rows and otherwise reads once, few, many or a size class.

j_call v_call clone_size d_call cdr3_aa cdr3_nt
TRBJ2-2 TRBV20-1 many TRBD2 CSVPGLAKGTGELFF TGCAGTGTACCGGGACTAGCTAAGGGCACCGGGGAGCTGTTTTTT
TRBJ2-5 TRBV19 many TRBD1 CASSRQIPGQGEETQYF TGTGCCAGTTCCAGGCAGATACCGGGACAGGGGGAAGAGACCCAGTACTTC
TRBJ2-7 TRBV27 many - CASSFAGEQYF TGTGCCAGCAGTTTCGCCGGGGAGCAGTACTTC
TRBJ1-1 TRBV30 many - CAWMHIEAFF TGTGCCTGGATGCATATTGAAGCTTTCTTT
TRBJ2-1 TRBV5-4 - - CASSRTGDWFF TGTGCCAGCAGCAGAACCGGGGACTGGTTCTTC
TRBJ2-1 TRBV6-2/TRBV6-3 many - CASSYSGTNNEQFF TGTGCCAGCAGTTACTCAGGTACTAACAATGAGCAGTTCTTC
TRBJ2-4 TRBV6-1 - - CASSEGLRPGATKNIQCF TGTGCCAGCAGTGAAGGTCTACGTCCGGGGGCGACCAAAAACATTCAGTGCTTC
TRBJ2-3 TRBV6-1 - - CASSDWTESTDTQYF TGTGCCAGCAGTGATTGGACCGAGAGCACAGATACGCAGTATTTT
TRBJ2-5 TRBV19 many - CASSIGQEGKETQYF TGTGCCAGTAGTATCGGCCAAGAGGGGAAAGAGACCCAGTACTTC
TRBJ2-3 TRBV7-9 many TRBD2 CASKRLAGADTQYF TGTGCCAGCAAGAGACTAGCGGGTGCAGATACGCAGTATTTT
TRBJ2-2 TRBV4-3 - TRBD1 CASSKGQTITGELFF TGCGCCAGCAGCAAGGGACAGACAATCACCGGGGAGCTGTTTTTT
TRBJ2-7 TRBV12-3/TRBV12-4 medium-sized - CASGAANTYEQYF TGTGCCAGCGGGGCCGCTAATACGTACGAGCAGTACTTC
TRBJ1-1 TRBV6-5 many TRBD1 CASSYGNRGRGNTEAFF TGTGCCAGCAGTTACGGTAACAGGGGGCGCGGGAACACTGAAGCTTTCTTT
TRBJ1-2 TRBV6-6 many TRBD1 CASSYSTGVFYGYTF TGTGCCAGCAGTTACTCGACAGGGGTATTCTATGGCTACACCTTC
TRBJ2-1 TRBV25-1 few TRBD1 CASSFRTGKTSYNEQFF TGTGCCAGCAGTTTTCGGACAGGGAAGACATCCTACAATGAGCAGTTCTTC
TRBJ1-2 TRBV20-1 many - CSARDPGRGTYGYTF TGCAGTGCTAGAGATCCGGGGAGGGGTACCTATGGCTACACCTTC
TRBJ2-7 TRBV6-1 many - CASSVIGTDSYEQYF TGTGCCAGCAGTGTTATAGGGACTGACTCCTACGAGCAGTACTTC
TRBJ2-1 TRBV27 many TRBD1 CASRDPGQGYNEQFF TGTGCCAGCCGAGACCCGGGACAGGGGTACAATGAGCAGTTCTTC
TRBJ2-5 TRBV20-1 - TRBD2 CSAHPTSGTPKYQETQYF TGCAGTGCCCACCCGACTAGCGGGACTCCAAAGTACCAAGAGACCCAGTACTTC
TRBJ1-2 TRBV20-1 many TRBD1 CSARQGTGGYTF TGCAGTGCTCGACAGGGCACGGGAGGCTACACCTTC
TRBJ2-7 TRBV7-9 many - CASSIEPGQYF TGTGCCAGCAGCATCGAACCTGGGCAGTACTTC
TRBJ2-7 TRBV19 many - CASSRGYSYEQYF TGTGCCAGTAGTCGGGGATACTCCTACGAGCAGTACTTC
TRBJ2-1 TRBV20-1 - - CSATDPSSYNEQFF TGCAGTGCTACAGATCCCAGCTCCTACAATGAGCAGTTCTTC
TRBJ2-1 TRBV20-1 - - CSASPDEQFF TGCAGTGCTAGTCCCGATGAGCAGTTCTTT
TRBJ2-2 TRBV6-5 - - CASSYLVLEGKCTGELFF TGTGCCAGCAGTTACTTGGTCCTAGAGGGGAAGTGCACCGGGGAGCTGTTTTTT
TRBJ2-5 TRBV20-1 many TRBD1 CSAIPGQGEAQYF TGCAGTGCCATACCGGGACAGGGGGAGGCCCAGTACTTC
TRBJ2-7 TRBV7-9 - TRBD2 CASSPWTSGMDEQYF TGTGCCAGTAGCCCCTGGACTAGCGGGATGGATGAGCAGTACTTC
TRBJ2-5 TRBV5-6 many TRBD2 CASSSDTWEGHETQYF TGTGCCAGCAGCTCGGACACGTGGGAGGGCCATGAGACCCAGTACTTC
TRBJ2-5 TRBV7-8 many - CASSFRQQETQYF TGTGCCAGCAGCTTCCGACAGCAAGAGACCCAGTACTTC
TRBJ1-2 TRBV5-5 many - CASSLLVLGNGYTF TGTGCCAGCAGCTTGCTGGTCTTGGGGAATGGCTACACCTTC
TRBJ2-1 TRBV19 many TRBD1 CASSKGQEIRGWNEQFF TGTGCCAGTAGTAAGGGACAGGAAATTCGCGGTTGGAATGAGCAGTTCTTC
TRBJ1-6 TRBV20-1 many - CSAKDSGNSPLHF TGCAGTGCTAAGGACTCCGGAAATTCACCCCTCCACTTT
TRBJ1-6 TRBV11-3 - - CASSLGLSPLHF TGTGCCAGCAGCTTAGGTTTATCACCCCTCCACTTT
TRBJ2-3 TRBV19 once TRBD1 CASSQPGQGSTDTHYF TGTGCCAGTAGCCAACCTGGACAGGGAAGTACAGATACGCATTATTTT
TRBJ1-2 TRBV6-1 medium-sized TRBD1 CASSERGTGGNYGYTF TGTGCCAGCAGTGAACGGGGGACAGGGGGGAACTATGGCTACACCTTC
TRBJ1-6 TRBV7-2 many - CASSPQMSNNSPLHF TGTGCCAGCAGCCCACAGATGTCGAATAATTCACCCCTCCACTTT
TRBJ2-3 TRBV6-6 medium-sized TRBD2 CASTRIAGRQSTDTQYF TGTGCCAGCACTCGGATAGCGGGCCGTCAGAGCACAGATACGCAGTATTTT
TRBJ2-7 TRBV5-5 many - CASSWTPGPGNYEQYF TGTGCCAGCAGCTGGACCCCGGGACCCGGGAATTACGAGCAGTACTTC
TRBJ2-7 TRBV2 many TRBD2 CASVKAGGEEQYF TGTGCCAGCGTTAAGGCGGGAGGGGAGGAGCAGTACTTC
TRBJ2-5 TRBV27 many - CASSFDGSGTQYF TGTGCCAGCAGTTTTGATGGTTCAGGGACCCAGTACTTC
TRBJ1-2 TRBV27 - - CASSLSLQGSNYCYTF TGTGCCAGCAGTTTATCGTTGCAGGGGTCTAACTATTGCTACACCTTC
TRBJ1-5 TRBV28 many - CASRKQGRQPQHF TGTGCCAGCAGAAAACAGGGACGGCAGCCCCAGCATTTT
TRBJ2-2 TRBV11-1 many TRBD2 CASSPAGVRSTGELFF TGTGCCAGCAGCCCGGCGGGGGTCAGAAGCACCGGGGAGCTGTTTTTT
TRBJ2-2 TRBV3-1 many - CASSQRVTDAGELFF TGTGCCAGCAGCCAAAGGGTAACGGACGCCGGGGAGCTGTTTTTT
TRBJ2-7 TRBV7-2 many - CASSSSRGTEQYF TGTGCCAGCAGCTCTAGCCGAGGCACCGAGCAGTACTTC
TRBJ2-5 TRBV10-3 many - CAISAELGTQYF TGTGCCATCAGTGCAGAGCTCGGGACCCAGTACTTC
TRBJ2-7 TRBV12-3/TRBV12-4 few - CTSSPRDSYEQYF TGTACCAGCAGCCCCAGGGATTCCTACGAGCAGTACTTC
TRBJ1-2 TRBV29-1 many - CSVVGPSNYGYTF TGCAGCGTTGTGGGACCCAGTAACTATGGCTACACCTTC
TRBJ1-2 TRBV4-1 many - CASSQVVGREGGYTF TGCGCCAGCAGCCAAGTAGTGGGTAGGGAGGGTGGCTACACCTTC
TRBJ2-3 TRBV20-1 - TRBD2 CSAELAGEGGGDTQYF TGCAGTGCTGAACTAGCGGGAGAGGGAGGCGGGGATACGCAGTATTTT